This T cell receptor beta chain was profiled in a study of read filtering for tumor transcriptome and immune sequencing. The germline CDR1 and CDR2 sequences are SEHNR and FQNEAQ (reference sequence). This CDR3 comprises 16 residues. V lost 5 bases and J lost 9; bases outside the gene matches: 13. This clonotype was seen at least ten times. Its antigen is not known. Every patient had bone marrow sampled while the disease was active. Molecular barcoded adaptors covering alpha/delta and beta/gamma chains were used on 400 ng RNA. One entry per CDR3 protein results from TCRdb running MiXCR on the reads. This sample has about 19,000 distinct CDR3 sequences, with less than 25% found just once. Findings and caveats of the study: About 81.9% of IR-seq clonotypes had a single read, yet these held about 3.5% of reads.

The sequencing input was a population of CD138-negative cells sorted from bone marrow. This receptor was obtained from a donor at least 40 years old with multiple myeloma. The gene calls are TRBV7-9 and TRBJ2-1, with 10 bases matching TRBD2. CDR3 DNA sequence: TGTGCCAGCAGCCAGGGCGGATCTAGCGGGAGAATTGAGCAGTTCTTC. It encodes CASSQGGSSGRIEQFF.